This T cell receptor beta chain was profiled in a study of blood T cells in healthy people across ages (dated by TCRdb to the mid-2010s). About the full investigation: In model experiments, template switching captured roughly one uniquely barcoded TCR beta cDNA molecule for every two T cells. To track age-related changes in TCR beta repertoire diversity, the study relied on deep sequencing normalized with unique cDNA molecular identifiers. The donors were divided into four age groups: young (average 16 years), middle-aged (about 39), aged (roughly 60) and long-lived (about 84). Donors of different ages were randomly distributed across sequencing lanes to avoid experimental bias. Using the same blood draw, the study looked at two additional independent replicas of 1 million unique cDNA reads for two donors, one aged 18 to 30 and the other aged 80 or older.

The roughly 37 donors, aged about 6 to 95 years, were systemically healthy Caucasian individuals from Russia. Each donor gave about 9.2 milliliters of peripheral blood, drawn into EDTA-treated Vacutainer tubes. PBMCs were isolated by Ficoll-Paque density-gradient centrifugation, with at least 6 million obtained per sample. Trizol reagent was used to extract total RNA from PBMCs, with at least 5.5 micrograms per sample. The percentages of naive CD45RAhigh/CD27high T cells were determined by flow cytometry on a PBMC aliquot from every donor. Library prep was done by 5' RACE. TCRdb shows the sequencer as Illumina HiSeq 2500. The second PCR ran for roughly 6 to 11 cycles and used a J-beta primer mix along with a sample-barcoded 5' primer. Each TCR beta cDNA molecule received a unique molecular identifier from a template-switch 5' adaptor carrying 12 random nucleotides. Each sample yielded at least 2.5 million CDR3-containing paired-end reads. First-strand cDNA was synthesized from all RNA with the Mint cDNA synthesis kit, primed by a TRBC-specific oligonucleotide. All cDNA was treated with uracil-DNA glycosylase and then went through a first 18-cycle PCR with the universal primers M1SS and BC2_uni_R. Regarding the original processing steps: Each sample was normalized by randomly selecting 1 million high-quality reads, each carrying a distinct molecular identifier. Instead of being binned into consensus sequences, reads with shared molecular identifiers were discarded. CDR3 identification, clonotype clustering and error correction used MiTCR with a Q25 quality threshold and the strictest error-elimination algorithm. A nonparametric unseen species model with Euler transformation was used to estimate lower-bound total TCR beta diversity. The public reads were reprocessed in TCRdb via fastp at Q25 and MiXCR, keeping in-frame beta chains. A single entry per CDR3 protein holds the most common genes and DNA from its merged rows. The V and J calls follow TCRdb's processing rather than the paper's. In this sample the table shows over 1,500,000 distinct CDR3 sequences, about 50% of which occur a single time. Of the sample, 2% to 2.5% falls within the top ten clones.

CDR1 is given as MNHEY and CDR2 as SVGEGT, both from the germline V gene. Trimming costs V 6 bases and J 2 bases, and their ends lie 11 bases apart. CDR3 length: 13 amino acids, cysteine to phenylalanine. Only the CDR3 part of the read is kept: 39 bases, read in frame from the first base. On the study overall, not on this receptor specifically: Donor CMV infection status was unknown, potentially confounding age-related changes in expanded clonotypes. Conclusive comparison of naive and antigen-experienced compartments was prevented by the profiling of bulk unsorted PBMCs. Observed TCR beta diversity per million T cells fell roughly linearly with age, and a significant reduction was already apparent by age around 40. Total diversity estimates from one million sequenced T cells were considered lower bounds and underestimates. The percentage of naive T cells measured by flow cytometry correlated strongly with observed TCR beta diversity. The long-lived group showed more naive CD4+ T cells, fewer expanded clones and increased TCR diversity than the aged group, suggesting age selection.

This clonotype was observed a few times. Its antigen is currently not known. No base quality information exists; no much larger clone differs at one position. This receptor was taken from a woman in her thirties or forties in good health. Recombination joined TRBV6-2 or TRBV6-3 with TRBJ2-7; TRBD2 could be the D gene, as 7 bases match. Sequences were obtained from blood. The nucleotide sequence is TGTGCCAGCAGGCGGGGGCGCACCTACGAGCAGTACTTC. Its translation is CASRRGRTYEQYF.